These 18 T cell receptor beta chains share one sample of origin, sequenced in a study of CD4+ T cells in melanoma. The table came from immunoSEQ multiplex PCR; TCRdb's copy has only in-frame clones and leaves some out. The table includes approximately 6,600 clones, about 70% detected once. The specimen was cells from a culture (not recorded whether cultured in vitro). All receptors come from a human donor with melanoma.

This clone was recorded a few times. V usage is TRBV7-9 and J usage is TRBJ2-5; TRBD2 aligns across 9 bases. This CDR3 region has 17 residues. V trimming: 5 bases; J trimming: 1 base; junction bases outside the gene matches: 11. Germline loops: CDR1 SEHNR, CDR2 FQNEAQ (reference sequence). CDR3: CASSPPHSGGRQETQYF. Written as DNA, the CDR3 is TGTGCCAGCAGCCCGCCCCATAGCGGGGGACGCCAAGAGACCCAGTACTTC. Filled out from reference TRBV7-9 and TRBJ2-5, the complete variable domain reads DTGVSQNPRHKITKRGQNVTFRCDPISEHNRLYWYRQTLGQGPEFLTYFQNEAQLEKSRLLSDRFSAERPKGSFSTLEIQRTEQGDSAMYLCASSPPHSGGRQETQYFGPGTRLLVL.

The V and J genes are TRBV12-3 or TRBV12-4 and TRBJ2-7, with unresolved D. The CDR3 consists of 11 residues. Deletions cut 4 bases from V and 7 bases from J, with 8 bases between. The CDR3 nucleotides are TGTGCCAGCAGTTCCGGGCGGGAGCAGTACTTC. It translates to CASSSGREQYF.

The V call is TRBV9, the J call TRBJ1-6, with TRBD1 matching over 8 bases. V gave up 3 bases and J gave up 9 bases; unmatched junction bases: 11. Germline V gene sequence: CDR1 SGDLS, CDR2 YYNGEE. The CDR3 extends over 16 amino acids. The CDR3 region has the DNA TGTGCCAGCAGCGCGTCGACAGGGGTCGGTCCTTCACCCCTCCACTTT. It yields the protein CASSASTGVGPSPLHF.

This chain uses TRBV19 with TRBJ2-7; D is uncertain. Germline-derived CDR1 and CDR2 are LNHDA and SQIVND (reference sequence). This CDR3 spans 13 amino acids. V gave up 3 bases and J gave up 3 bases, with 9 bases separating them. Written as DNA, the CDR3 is TGTGCCAGTAGTATGAGCCGCATCTACGAGCAGTACTTC. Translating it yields CASSMSRIYEQYF.

CDR3 DNA: TGTGCCAGCAGCCCAGGCCGGGACAGGAGAGATGTTAGCGGCTACACCTTC. Protein product: CASSPGRDRRDVSGYTF. The chain recombines TRBV5-4 with TRBJ1-2, with 8 bases aligning to TRBD1. Germline trimming cut 4 bases from V and 8 bases from J; bases unmatched to any gene: 19. Germline-derived CDR1 and CDR2 are SGHNT and YYREEE (reference sequence). This CDR3 contains 17 residues.

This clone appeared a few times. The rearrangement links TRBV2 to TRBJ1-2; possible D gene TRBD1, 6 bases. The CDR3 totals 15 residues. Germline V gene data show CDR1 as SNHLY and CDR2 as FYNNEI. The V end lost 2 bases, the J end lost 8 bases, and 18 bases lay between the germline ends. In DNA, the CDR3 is TGTGCCAGCAGTGAAACCAGGGGCCTTTGGGAAGGCTACACCTTC. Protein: CASSETRGLWEGYTF.

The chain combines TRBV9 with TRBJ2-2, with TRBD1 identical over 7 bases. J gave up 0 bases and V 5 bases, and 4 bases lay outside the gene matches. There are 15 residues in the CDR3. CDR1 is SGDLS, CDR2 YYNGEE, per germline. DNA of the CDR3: TGTGCCAGCAGTCCCGGGACAGCGAACACCGGGGAGCTGTTTTTT. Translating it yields CASSPGTANTGELFF.

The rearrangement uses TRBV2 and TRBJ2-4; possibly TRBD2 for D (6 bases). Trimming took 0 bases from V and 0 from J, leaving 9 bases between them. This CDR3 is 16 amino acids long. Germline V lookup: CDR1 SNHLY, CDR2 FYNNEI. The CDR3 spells CASSEALGLAKNIQYF. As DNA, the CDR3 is TGTGCCAGCAGTGAAGCCTTGGGACTAGCCAAAAACATTCAGTACTTC. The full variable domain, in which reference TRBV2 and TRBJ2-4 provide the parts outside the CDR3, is EPEVTQTPSHQVTQMGQEVILRCVPISNHLYFYWYRQILGQKVEFLVSFYNNEISEKSEIFDDQFSVERPDGSNFTLKIRSTKLEDSAMYFCASSEALGLAKNIQYFGAGTRLSVL.

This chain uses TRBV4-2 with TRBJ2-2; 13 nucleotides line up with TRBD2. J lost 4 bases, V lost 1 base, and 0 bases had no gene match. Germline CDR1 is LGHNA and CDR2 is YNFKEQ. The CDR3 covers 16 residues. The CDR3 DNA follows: TGTGCCAGCAGCCAAGGACTAGCGGGGGGCACCGGGGAGCTGTTTTTT. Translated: CASSQGLAGGTGELFF.

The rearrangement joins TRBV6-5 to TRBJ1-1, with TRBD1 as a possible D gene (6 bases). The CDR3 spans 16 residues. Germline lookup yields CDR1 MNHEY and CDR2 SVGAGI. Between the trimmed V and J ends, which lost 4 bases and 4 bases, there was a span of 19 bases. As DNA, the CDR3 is TGTGCCAGCAGTTCTCACTACACAACAGGGAGCACTGAAGCTTTCTTT. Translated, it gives CASSSHYTTGSTEAFF.

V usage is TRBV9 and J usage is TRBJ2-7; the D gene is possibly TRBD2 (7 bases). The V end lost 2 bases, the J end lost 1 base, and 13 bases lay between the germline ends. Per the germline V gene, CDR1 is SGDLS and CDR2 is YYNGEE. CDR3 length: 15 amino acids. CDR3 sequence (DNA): TGTGCCAGCAGCGTCGAGGGGGGGGGATCCTACGAGCAGTACTTC. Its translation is CASSVEGGGSYEQYF.

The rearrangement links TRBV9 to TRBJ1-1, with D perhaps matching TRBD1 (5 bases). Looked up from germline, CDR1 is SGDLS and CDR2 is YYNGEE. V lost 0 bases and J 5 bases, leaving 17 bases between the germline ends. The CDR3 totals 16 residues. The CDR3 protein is CASSVGESGGGTEAFF. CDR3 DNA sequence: TGTGCCAGCAGCGTAGGTGAATCCGGGGGTGGAACTGAAGCTTTCTTT.

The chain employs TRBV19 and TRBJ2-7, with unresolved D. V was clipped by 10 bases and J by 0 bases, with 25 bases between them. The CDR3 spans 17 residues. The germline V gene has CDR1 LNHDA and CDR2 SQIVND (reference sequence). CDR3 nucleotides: TGTGCCATCCCACTTAACCGGACCGAGAAGAGCTCCTACGAGCAGTACTTC. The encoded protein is CAIPLNRTEKSSYEQYF. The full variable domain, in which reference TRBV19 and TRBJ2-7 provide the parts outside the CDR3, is DGGITQSPKYLFRKEGQNVTLSCEQNLNHDAMYWYRQDPGQGLRLIYYSQIVNDFQKGDIAEGYSVSREKKESFPLTVTSAQKNPTAFYLCAIPLNRTEKSSYEQYFGPGTRLTVT.

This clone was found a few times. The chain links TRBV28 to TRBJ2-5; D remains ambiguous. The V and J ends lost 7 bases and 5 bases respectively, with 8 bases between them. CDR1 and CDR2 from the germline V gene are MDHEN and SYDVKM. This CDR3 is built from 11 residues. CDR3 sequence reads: CASTAKETQYF. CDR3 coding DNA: TGTGCCAGCACCGCCAAGGAGACCCAGTACTTC.

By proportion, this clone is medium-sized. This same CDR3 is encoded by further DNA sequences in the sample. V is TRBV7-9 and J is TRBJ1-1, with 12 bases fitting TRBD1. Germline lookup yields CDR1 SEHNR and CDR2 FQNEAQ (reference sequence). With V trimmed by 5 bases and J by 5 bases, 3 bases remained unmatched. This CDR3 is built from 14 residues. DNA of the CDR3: TGTGCCAGCAGCAGGGACAGGGGGCGGACTGAAGCTTTCTTT. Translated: CASSRDRGRTEAFF.

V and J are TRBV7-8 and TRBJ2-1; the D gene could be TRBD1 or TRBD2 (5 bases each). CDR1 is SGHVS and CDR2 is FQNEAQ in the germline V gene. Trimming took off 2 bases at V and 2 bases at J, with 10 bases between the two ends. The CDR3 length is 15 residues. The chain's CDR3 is CASSLFPGPYNEQFF. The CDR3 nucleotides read TGTGCCAGCAGCTTATTCCCGGGGCCCTACAATGAGCAGTTCTTC.

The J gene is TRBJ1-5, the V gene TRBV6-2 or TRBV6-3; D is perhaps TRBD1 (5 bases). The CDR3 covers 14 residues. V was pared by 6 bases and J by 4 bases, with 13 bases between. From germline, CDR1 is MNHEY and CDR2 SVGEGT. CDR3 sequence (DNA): TGTGCCAGCAGGTACAGGCCGGTAAATCAGCCCCAGCATTTT. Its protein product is CASRYRPVNQPQHF.

CDR3 residues: CASSRQNTEAFF. Here the CDR3 DNA reads TGTGCCAGCAGTAGACAGAACACTGAAGCTTTCTTT. The J gene is TRBJ1-1, the V gene TRBV12-3 or TRBV12-4, with D unresolved. Trimming left V 5 bases short and J 1 base short, with 5 bases between. The CDR3 has 12 amino acids.